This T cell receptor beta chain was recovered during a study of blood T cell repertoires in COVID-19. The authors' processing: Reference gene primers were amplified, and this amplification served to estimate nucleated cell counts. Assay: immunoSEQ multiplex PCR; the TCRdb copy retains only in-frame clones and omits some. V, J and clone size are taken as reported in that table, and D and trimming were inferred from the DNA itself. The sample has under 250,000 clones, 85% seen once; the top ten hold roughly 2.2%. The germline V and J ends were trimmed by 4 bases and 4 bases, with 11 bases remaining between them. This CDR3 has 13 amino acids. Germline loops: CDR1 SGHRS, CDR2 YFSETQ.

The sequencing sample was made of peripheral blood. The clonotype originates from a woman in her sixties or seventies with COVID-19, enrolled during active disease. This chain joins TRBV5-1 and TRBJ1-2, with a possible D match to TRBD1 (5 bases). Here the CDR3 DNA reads TGCGCCAGCAGCAGGACACTGGGCTATGGCTACACCTTC. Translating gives CASSRTLGYGYTF.